The sample holds a few counts of the clone carrying this TCR beta chain. Its antigen is still unknown. Produced via immunoSEQ multiplex PCR; TCRdb's table is partial and in-frame only. The sample counts under 35,000 clones, none seen once; the ten largest own approximately 5.4%. Each donor provided roughly 4.5 to 8.5 ml of heparinized whole blood. The data were taken from a study of T cell clonality in common variable immunodeficiency. Study findings and constraints: Fewer deletions and N-nucleotide insertions were reportedly seen in common variable immunodeficiency TCR beta sequences. CVID subjects had higher TCRbeta clonality than healthy controls, most marked in about a third.

The sequenced material came from peripheral blood mononuclear cells. The receptor's source is a human donor with common variable immunodeficiency.

The CDR3: CASSAGVDLSPNEKLFF. The CDR3 bases that were read are TGTGCCAGCAGTGCAGGGGTCGACCTATCACCTAATGAAAAA. J is TRBJ1-4 and V is TRBV2; TRBD1 might be the D (6 bases). The read terminates 3 residues before the CDR3 end, so the remaining end is supplied by the germline J gene. Trimming removed 4 bases at V and 3 bases at J, with 18 bases between. The germline CDR1 and CDR2 sequences are SNHLY and FYNNEI. This CDR3 has 17 amino acids.